Below, one T cell receptor beta chain is given with its context. The sample originates from a study of blood T cell repertoires in COVID-19. Overall study context: Researchers got acute and convalescent COVID-19 samples from the United States, Italy and Spain.

Authors' processing steps: For nucleated cells, counts were estimated from reference gene primer amplification. TCRdb's copy holds only in-frame clones and misses some; the assay was immunoSEQ multiplex PCR. The V and J calls and the clone size are those of that table, but D and trimming were determined from the DNA. The sample contains around 100,000 clones, 80% to 90% of which appear only once. This TCR derives from a woman aged 55-69 years with acute or convalescent COVID-19. Sequenced material: peripheral blood.

DNA of the CDR3: TGTGCCAGCTCGACGTCCACGGGGAATAGCAATCAGCCCCAGCATTTT. Its protein is CASSTSTGNSNQPQHF. This sequence joins TRBV18 and TRBJ1-5, with D uncertain. V was pared by 6 bases and J by 0 bases, with 15 bases between. In germline, CDR1 is KGHSH, CDR2 LQKENI. This CDR3 spans 16 amino acids.